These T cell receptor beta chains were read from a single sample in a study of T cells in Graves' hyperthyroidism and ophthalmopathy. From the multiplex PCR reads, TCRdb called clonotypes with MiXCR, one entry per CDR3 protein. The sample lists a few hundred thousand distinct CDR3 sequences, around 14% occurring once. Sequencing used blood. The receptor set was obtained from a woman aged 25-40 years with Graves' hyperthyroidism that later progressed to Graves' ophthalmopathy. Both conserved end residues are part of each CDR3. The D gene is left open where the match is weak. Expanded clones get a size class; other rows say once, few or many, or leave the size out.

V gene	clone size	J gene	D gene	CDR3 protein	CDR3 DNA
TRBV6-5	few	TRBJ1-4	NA	CATRTGLSGEKLFF	TGTGCCACCCGGACGGGCTTAAGCGGGGAAAAACTGTTTTTT
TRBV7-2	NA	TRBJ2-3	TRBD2	CASSSTGGGQLNTQYF	TGTGCCAGCAGCTCGACGGGGGGGGGGCAGCTCAATACGCAGTATTTT
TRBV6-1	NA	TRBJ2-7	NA	CASSDGDTGSYEQYF	TGTGCCAGCAGTGATGGGGACACTGGCTCCTACGAGCAGTACTTC
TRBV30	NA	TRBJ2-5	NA	CAWSVGPGVGETQYF	TGTGCCTGGAGTGTTGGCCCGGGGGTCGGGGAGACCCAGTACTTC
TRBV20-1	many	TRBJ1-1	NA	CSARDPAVNTEAFF	TGCAGTGCTAGAGATCCTGCAGTTAACACTGAAGCTTTCTTT
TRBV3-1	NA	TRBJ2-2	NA	CASSQLIIETGELFF	TGTGCCAGCAGCCAGCTAATCATAGAGACCGGGGAGCTGTTTTTT
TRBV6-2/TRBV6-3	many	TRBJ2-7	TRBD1	CASSYTDRPYEQYF	TGTGCCAGCAGTTACACGGACAGGCCCTACGAGCAGTACTTC
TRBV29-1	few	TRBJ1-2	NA	CSAEGHNYGYTF	TGCAGCGCCGAGGGTCATAACTATGGCTACACCTTC
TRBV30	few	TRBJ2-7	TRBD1	CAWSRSGTGSYEQYF	TGTGCCTGGAGTAGGTCCGGGACAGGGTCCTACGAGCAGTACTTC
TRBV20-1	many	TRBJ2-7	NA	CSASPPANSISYEQYF	TGCAGTGCTAGCCCCCCGGCAAACTCAATCTCCTACGAGCAGTACTTC
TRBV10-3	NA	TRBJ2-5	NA	CAIRGVGLETQYF	TGTGCCATCAGGGGGGTTGGCTTGGAGACCCAGTACTTC
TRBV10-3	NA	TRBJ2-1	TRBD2	CATSGTSGANEQFF	TGTGCCACCTCCGGGACTAGCGGGGCCAATGAGCAGTTCTTC
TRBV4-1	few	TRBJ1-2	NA	CASSQDGEGYTF	TGCGCCAGCAGCCAAGACGGGGAAGGCTACACCTTC
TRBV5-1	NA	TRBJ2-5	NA	CASTWSETQYF	TGCGCCAGCACTTGGAGCGAGACCCAGTACTTC
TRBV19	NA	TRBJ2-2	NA	CASSILGRLSAGELFF	TGTGCCAGTAGTATACTGGGCAGGCTGTCCGCCGGGGAGCTGTTTTTT
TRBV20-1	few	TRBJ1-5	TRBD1	CSAEPGGTGHQPQHF	TGCAGTGCCGAGCCGGGGGGGACAGGGCATCAGCCCCAGCATTTT
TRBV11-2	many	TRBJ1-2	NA	CANGPPYGYTF	TGTGCCAACGGGCCTCCCTATGGCTACACCTTC
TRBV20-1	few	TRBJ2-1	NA	CSVPKSSYNEQFF	TGCAGTGTGCCCAAAAGCTCCTACAATGAGCAGTTCTTC
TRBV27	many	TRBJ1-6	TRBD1	CASSPWGQQTRYNSPLHF	TGTGCCAGCAGTCCGTGGGGACAGCAGACTCGTTATAATTCACCCCTCCACTTT
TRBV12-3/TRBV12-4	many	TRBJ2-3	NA	CASSLKRVAASSTDTQYF	TGTGCCAGCAGTTTAAAGCGAGTGGCGGCTTCTAGCACAGATACGCAGTATTTT
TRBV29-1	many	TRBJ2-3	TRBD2	CSVDALAEYGTDTQYF	TGCAGCGTTGACGCGCTAGCGGAATATGGCACAGATACGCAGTATTTT
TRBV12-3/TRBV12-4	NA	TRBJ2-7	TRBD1	CASSSDRGLIYEQYF	TGTGCCAGCAGTTCTGACAGGGGGCTAATCTACGAGCAGTACTTC
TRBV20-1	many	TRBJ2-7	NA	CSARDRRGIYEQYF	TGCAGTGCTAGAGATCGCAGGGGAATCTACGAGCAGTACTTC
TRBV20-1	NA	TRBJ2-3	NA	CSARETFPGLASTDTQYF	TGCAGTGCTAGAGAGACGTTTCCGGGACTTGCGAGTACAGATACGCAGTATTTT
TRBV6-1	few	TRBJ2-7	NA	CASGASEYSSRDEQYF	TGTGCCAGCGGGGCTAGCGAATATTCTTCTAGGGACGAGCAGTACTTC
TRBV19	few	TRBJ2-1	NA	CASSRLPKGLLDEQFF	TGTGCCAGTAGCCGACTCCCAAAGGGGCTTTTGGATGAGCAGTTCTTC
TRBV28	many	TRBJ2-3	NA	CASSFQGTDTQYF	TGTGCCAGCAGTTTCCAGGGGACAGATACGCAGTATTTT
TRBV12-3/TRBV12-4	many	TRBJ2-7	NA	CASSFKGNEQYF	TGTGCCAGCAGTTTTAAGGGGAACGAGCAGTACTTC